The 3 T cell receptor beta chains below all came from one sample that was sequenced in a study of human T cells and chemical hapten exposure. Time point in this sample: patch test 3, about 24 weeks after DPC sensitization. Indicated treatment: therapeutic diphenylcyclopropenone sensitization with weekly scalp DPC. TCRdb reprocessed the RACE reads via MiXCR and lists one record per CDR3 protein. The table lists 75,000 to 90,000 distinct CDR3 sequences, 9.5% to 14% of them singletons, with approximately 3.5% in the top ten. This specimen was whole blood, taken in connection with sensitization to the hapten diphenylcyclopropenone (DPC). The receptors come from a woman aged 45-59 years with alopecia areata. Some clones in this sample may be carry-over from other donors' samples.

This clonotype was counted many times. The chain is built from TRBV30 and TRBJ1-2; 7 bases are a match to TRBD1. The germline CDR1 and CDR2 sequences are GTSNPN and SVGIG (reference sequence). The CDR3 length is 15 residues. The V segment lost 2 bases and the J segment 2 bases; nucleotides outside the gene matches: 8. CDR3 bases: TGTGCCTGGAGTAAATCCCGACAGGGCAACTATGGCTACACCTTC. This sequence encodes CAWSKSRQGNYGYTF.

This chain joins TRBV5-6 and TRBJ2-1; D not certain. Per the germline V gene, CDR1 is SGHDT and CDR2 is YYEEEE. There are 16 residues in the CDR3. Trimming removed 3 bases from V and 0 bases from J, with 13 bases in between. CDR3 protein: CASSSFGSASYNEQFF. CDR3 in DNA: TGTGCCAGCAGCTCCTTTGGAAGCGCCTCCTACAATGAGCAGTTCTTC.

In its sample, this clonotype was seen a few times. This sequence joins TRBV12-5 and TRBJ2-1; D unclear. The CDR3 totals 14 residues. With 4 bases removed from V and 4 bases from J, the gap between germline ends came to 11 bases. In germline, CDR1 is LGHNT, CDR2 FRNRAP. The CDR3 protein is CASGSLLEYNEQFF. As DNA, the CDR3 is TGTGCTAGTGGTTCTCTCCTAGAGTACAATGAGCAGTTCTTC.